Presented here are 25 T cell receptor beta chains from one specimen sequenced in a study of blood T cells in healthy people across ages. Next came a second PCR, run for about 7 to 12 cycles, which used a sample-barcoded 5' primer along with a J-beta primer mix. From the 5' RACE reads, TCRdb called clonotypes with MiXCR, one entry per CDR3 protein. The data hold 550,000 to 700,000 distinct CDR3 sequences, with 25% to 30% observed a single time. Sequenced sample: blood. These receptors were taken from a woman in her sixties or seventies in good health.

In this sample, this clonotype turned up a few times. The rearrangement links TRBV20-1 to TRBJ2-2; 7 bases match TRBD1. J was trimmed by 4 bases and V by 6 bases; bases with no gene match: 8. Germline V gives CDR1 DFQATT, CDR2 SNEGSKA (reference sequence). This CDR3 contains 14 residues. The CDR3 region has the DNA TGCAGTGCCAGACAGGGAAGGAGCACCGGGGAGCTGTTTTTT. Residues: CSARQGRSTGELFF.

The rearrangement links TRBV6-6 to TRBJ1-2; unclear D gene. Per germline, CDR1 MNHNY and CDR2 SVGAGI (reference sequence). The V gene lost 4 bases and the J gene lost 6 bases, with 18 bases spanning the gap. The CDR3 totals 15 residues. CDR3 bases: TGTGCCAGCAGTTTGCCTGAACGGGGTAGGAATGGCTACACCTTC. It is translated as CASSLPERGRNGYTF.

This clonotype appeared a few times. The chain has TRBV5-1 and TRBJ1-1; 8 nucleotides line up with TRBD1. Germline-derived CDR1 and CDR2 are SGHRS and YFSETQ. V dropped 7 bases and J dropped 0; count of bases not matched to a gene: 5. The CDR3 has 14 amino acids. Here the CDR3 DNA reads TGCGCCAGCGCACAGGGGGTCATGAACACTGAAGCTTTCTTT. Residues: CASAQGVMNTEAFF.

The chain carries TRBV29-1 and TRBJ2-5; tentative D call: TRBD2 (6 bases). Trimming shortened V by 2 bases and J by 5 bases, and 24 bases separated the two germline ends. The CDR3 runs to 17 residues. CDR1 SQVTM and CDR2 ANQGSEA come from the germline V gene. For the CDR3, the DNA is TGCAGCGTTGAAACCCTCGGGACTTCCCGTGAGTGGGAGACCCAGTACTTC. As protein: CSVETLGTSREWETQYF.

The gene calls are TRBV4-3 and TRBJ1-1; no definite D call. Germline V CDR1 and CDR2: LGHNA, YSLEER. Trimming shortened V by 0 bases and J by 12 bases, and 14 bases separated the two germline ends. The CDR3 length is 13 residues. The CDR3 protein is CASSQDRKGRTFF. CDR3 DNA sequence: TGCGCCAGCAGCCAAGATCGAAAGGGCCGGACTTTCTTT.

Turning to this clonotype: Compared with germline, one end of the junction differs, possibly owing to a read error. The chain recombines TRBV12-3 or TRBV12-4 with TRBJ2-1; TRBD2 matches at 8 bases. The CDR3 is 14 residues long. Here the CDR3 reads CASSLAGWANEQFF. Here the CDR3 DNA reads TGTGCCAGCAGCTTAGCGGGGTGGGCGAATGAGCAGTTCTTC.

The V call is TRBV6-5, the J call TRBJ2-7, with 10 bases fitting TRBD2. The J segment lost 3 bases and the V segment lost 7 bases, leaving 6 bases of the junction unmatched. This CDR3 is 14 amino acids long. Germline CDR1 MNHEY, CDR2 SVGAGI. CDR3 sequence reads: CASKSSGRDYEQYF. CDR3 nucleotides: TGTGCCAGCAAGTCGAGCGGGAGGGACTACGAGCAGTACTTC.

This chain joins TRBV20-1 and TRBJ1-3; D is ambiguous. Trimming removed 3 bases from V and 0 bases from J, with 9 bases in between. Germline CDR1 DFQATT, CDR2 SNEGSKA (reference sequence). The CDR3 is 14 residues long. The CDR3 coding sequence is TGCAGTGCTAGTGCCGGATACTCTGGAAACACCATATATTTT. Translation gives CSASAGYSGNTIYF.

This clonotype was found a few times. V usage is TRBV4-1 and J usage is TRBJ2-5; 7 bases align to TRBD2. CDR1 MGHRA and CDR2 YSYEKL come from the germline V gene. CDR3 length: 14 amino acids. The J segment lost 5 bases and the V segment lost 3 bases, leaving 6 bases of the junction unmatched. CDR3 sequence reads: CASSHVSGYETQYF. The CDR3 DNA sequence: TGCGCCAGCAGCCACGTTAGCGGGTATGAGACCCAGTACTTC.

The CDR3: CSARGGQGAINIQYF. Written as DNA, the CDR3 is TGCAGTGCTAGGGGAGGACAGGGGGCGATAAACATTCAGTACTTC. The chain employs TRBV20-1 and TRBJ2-4, with 11 nucleotides matching TRBD1. The CDR3 has 15 amino acids. Trimming cost V 3 bases and J 6 bases; bases outside gene matches: 7. Germline V gives CDR1 DFQATT, CDR2 SNEGSKA (reference sequence).

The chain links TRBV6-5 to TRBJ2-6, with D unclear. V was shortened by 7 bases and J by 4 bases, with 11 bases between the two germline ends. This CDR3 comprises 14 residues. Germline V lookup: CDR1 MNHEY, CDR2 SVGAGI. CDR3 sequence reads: CASTKGSGANVLTF. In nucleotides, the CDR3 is TGTGCCAGCACCAAAGGGTCAGGGGCCAACGTCCTGACTTTC.

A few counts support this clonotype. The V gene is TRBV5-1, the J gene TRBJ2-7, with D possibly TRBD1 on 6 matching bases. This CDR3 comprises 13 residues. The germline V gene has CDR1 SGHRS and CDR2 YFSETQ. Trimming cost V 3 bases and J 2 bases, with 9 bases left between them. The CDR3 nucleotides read TGCGCCAGCAGCTACCGGGACACCTACGAGCAGTACTTC. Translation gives CASSYRDTYEQYF.

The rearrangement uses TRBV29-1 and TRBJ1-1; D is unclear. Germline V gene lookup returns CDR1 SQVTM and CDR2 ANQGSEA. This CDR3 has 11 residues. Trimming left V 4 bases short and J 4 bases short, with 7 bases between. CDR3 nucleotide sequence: TGCAGCGTTGTTCTGGGCACTGAAGCTTTCTTT. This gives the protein CSVVLGTEAFF.

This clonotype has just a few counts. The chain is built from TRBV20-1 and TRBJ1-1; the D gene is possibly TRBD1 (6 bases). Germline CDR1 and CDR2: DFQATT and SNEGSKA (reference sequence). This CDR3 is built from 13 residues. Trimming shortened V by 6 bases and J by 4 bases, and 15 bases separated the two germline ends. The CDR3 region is CSAKRGSSTEAFF. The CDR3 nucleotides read TGCAGTGCCAAGAGGGGGTCGAGCACTGAAGCTTTCTTT.

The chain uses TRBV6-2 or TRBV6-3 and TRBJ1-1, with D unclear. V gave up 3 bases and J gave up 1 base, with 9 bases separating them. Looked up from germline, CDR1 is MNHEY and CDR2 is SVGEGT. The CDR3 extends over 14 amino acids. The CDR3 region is CASSYIGGNTEAFF. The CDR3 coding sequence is TGTGCCAGCAGTTATATTGGCGGGAACACTGAAGCTTTCTTT.

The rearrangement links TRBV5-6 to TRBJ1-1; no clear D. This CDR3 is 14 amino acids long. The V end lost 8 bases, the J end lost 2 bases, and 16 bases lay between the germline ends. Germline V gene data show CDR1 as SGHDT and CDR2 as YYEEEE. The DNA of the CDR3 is TGTGCCAGTCGAGCTTGGGGTGGAAACACTGAAGCTTTCTTT. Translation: CASRAWGGNTEAFF.

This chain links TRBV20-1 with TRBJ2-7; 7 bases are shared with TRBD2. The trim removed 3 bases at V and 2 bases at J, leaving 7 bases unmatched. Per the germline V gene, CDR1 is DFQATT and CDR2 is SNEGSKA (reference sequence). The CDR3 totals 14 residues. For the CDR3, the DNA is TGCAGTGCTAGTATCCTAGCGGCGCCCTACGAGCAGTACTTC. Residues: CSASILAAPYEQYF.

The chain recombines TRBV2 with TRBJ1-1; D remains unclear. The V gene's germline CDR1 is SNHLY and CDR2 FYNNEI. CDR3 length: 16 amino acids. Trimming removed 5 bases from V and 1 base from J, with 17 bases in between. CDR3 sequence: CASSRTGLPRNTEAFF. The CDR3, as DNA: TGTGCCAGCAGTCGTACCGGGCTCCCGCGGAACACTGAAGCTTTCTTT.

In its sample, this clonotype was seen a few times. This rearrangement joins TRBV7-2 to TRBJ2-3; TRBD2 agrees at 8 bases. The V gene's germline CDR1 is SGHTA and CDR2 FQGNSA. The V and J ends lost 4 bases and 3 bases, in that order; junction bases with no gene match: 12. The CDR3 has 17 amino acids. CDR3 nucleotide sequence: TGTGCCAGCAGCTCAACACCTGGGGTAGCGGGGACAGATACGCAGTATTTT. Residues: CASSSTPGVAGTDTQYF.

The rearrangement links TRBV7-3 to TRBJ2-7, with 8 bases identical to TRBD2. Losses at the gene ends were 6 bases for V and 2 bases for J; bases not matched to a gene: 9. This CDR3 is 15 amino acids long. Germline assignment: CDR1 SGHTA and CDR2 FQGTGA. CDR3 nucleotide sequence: TGTGCCAGCAGGGCCCCGGGACTAGGACCCTACGAGCAGTACTTC. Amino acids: CASRAPGLGPYEQYF.

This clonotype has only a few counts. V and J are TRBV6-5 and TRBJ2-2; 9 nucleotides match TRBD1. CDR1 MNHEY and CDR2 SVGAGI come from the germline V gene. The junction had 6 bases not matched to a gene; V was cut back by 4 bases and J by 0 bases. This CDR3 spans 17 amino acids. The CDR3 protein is CASSLHRGLSNTGELFF. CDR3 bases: TGTGCCAGCAGTTTACACAGGGGGCTATCGAACACCGGGGAGCTGTTTTTT.

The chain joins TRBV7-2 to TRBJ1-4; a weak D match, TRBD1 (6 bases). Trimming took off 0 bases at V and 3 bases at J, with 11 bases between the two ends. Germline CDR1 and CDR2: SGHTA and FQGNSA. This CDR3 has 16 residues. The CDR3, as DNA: TGTGCCAGCAGCTTAGCGAGGGGGGCGGCTAATGAAAAACTGTTTTTT. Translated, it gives CASSLARGAANEKLFF.

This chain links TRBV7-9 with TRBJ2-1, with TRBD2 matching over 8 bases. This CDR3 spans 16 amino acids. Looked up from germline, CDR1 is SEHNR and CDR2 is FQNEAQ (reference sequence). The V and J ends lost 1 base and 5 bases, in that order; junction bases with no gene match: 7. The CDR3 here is CASSLGSGGADNEQFF. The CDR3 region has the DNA TGTGCCAGCAGCTTAGGATCGGGGGGGGCCGACAATGAGCAGTTCTTC.

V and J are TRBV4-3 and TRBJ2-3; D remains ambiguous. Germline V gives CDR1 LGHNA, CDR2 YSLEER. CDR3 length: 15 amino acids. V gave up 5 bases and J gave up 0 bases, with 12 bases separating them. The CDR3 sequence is CASSIGQASTDTQYF. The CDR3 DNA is TGCGCCAGCAGCATCGGTCAGGCTAGCACAGATACGCAGTATTTT.

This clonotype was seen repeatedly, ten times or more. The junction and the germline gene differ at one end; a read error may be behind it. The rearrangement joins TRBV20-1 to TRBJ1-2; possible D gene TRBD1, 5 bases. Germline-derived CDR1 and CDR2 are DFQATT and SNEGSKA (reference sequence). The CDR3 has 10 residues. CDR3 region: CSARGRDNAF. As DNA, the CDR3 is TGCAGTGCTAGGGGCAGGGATAACGCCTTC.